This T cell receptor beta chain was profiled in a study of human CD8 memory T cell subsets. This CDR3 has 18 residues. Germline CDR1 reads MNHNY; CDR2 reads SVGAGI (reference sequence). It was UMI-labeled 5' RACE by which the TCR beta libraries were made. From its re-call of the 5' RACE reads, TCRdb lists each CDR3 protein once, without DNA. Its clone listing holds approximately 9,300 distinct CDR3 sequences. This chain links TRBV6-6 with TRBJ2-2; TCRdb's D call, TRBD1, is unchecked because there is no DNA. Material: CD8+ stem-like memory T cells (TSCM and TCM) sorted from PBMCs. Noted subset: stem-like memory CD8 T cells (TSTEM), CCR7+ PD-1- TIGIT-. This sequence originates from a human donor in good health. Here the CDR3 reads CASYGRKDRTLTPGELFF.